This is a list of T cell receptor beta chains from one sample in a study of blood T cell repertoires in COVID-19. Here immunoSEQ multiplex PCR was the method, and the copy in TCRdb shows in-frame clones only, minus some. The sample includes 95,000 to 150,000 clones, about 79% of them seen just once. Material: peripheral blood. Receptors originate from a woman in her seventies with acute or convalescent COVID-19. Both conserved end residues are part of each CDR3. Fields, in order: clone size, V gene, CDR3 protein. The size field is filled for only some rows; it gives once, few, many or a size class.

size: -; V: TRBV4-3; CDR3: CASSQVYGGGSGNTIYF
size: few; V: TRBV30; CDR3: CAWSVMGTGTDTQYF
size: -; V: TRBV19; CDR3: CASSTPDRGRNTIYF
size: -; V: TRBV27; CDR3: CASSPDRSPSYNEQFF
size: -; V: TRBV2; CDR3: CASSEVRGFVFEGEKLFF
size: -; V: TRBV11-3; CDR3: CASSPQGAYGYTF
size: -; V: TRBV25-1; CDR3: CASSELAGGLAFF
size: -; V: TRBV20-1; CDR3: CSASPFSGGSPLHF
size: -; V: TRBV7-2; CDR3: CASSLVGAANTDTQYF
size: -; V: TRBV6-2/TRBV6-3; CDR3: CASSRPGLAGVLADTQYF
size: -; V: TRBV4-3; CDR3: CASSQTHRGRMGSEAFF
size: -; V: TRBV11-2; CDR3: CASSLGGLNYGYTF
size: -; V: TRBV10-3; CDR3: CAISGQGQTPAITF
size: -; V: TRBV27; CDR3: CASSLYSRGSGYTF
size: -; V: TRBV12-5; CDR3: CASGLIAGYEQYF
size: -; V: TRBV11-2; CDR3: CASSPTGFPADTEAFF
size: -; V: TRBV12-3/TRBV12-4; CDR3: CASSTGDQAFF
size: once; V: TRBV19; CDR3: CASCFSSNQPQHF
size: -; V: TRBV5-6; CDR3: CASSARRQGGSPEAFF
size: -; V: TRBV4-2; CDR3: CASSQEAGNNQPQHF
size: -; V: TRBV6-5; CDR3: CASSYSLQGPNSPLHF
size: -; V: TRBV6-2/TRBV6-3; CDR3: CASSPPGQGVVSGYTF
size: -; V: TRBV6-5; CDR3: CASSTTANQPQHF
size: -; V: TRBV19; CDR3: CASSSRTGIRTTGGTDTQYF
size: -; V: TRBV12-3/TRBV12-4; CDR3: CASSFSGTEAFF
size: -; V: TRBV5-6; CDR3: CASSLLAEQYF
size: -; V: TRBV29-1; CDR3: CSVNRDLWGYTF
size: -; V: TRBV11-2; CDR3: CASSLAGLRSPLHF
size: -; V: TRBV4-2; CDR3: CASSQDSGLDGYTF
size: -; V: TRBV24-1; CDR3: CATSDTTVSGANVLTF
size: -; V: TRBV6-5; CDR3: CASRGLYGYTF
size: -; V: TRBV5-4; CDR3: CASSISQGSNDIQYF
size: -; V: TRBV5-4; CDR3: CASSPDRANTEAFF
size: -; V: TRBV5-5; CDR3: CASSPTGNEQYF
size: -; V: TRBV4-2; CDR3: CASSQGWSGGTNTGELFF
size: -; V: TRBV7-8; CDR3: CASSLPGRNTEAFF
size: -; V: TRBV18; CDR3: CASSVEGTKYQPQHF
size: -; V: TRBV6-2/TRBV6-3; CDR3: CASSRTVQTDTQYF
size: -; V: TRBV2; CDR3: CASTLGRNYGYTF
size: -; V: TRBV30; CDR3: CAWNPGKGRSGNTIYF
size: -; V: TRBV3-1/TRBV3-2; CDR3: CASSDPGTHGYTF
size: -; V: TRBV11-1; CDR3: CASSLDGGAYNEQFF
size: -; V: TRBV27; CDR3: CASSSPTGNSPLHF
size: once; V: TRBV2; CDR3: CASSGTGTEAFF
size: -; V: TRBV7-2; CDR3: CASSTAGTSQNTQYF
size: once; V: TRBV5-5; CDR3: CASSWGDAYYGYTF
size: -; V: TRBV19; CDR3: CASSNRDRNGNQPQHF
size: -; V: TRBV19; CDR3: CASTSRERGETQYF
size: -; V: TRBV19; CDR3: CASPRNTEAFF
size: -; V: TRBV6-2/TRBV6-3; CDR3: CASSYSAGVNYGYTF
size: few; V: TRBV18; CDR3: CASSPDSNEAFF
size: -; V: TRBV19; CDR3: CASSMLQPNQPQHF
size: -; V: TRBV6-6; CDR3: CASKGGAGNEQFF